This is a list of T cell receptor beta chains from one sample in a study of blood T cell repertoires in COVID-19. Measured with immunoSEQ multiplex PCR; TCRdb has only the in-frame clones, and not every one. In the table there are 84,000 or so clones, over 70% of which are singletons. Source material: peripheral blood. The receptors stem from a woman aged 40 to 49 with active or convalescent COVID-19. CDR3s include the opening cysteine and the closing phenylalanine or tryptophan. A D gene is named only where the DNA matches it firmly. The size field is filled for only some rows; it gives once, few, many or a size class.

d_call,v_call,clone_size,j_call,cdr3_aa,cdr3_nt
TRBD1,TRBV7-9,few,TRBJ2-1,CASSLGQAPYNEQFF,TGTGCCAGCAGCTTGGGACAGGCACCCTACAATGAGCAGTTCTTC
TRBD1,TRBV10-3,-,TRBJ2-7,CATLSGGQGVLYEQYF,TGTGCCACCCTGAGCGGTGGCCAGGGGGTGTTATACGAGCAGTACTTC
TRBD1,TRBV19,-,TRBJ1-4,CASRTGAYEKLFF,TGTGCCAGTAGGACAGGGGCTTATGAAAAACTGTTTTTT
-,TRBV5-4,-,TRBJ1-2,CASSSGGRGGGYTF,TGTGCCAGCAGCTCCGGAGGCAGGGGTGGGGGCTACACCTTC
-,TRBV12-3/TRBV12-4,-,TRBJ2-7,CASGRGYYEQYF,TGTGCCAGCGGTAGGGGCTATTACGAGCAGTACTTC
TRBD2,TRBV7-2,-,TRBJ2-3,CASSTSGSTDTQYF,TGTGCCAGCAGTACTAGCGGAAGCACAGATACGCAGTATTTT
-,TRBV6-5,-,TRBJ1-1,CASLSVNTEAFF,TGTGCCAGCCTCAGTGTGAACACTGAAGCTTTCTTT
TRBD1,TRBV18,-,TRBJ2-7,CASSRYTGQTYEQYF,TGTGCCAGCTCACGGTATACGGGACAGACCTACGAGCAGTACTTC
-,TRBV18,-,TRBJ2-3,CASSPGGSMTDTQYF,TGTGCCAGCTCACCGGGTGGGAGTATGACAGATACGCAGTATTTT
-,TRBV3-1/TRBV3-2,-,TRBJ2-7,CASSQVGHLGYEQYF,TGTGCCAGCAGCCAAGTAGGACACTTGGGGTACGAGCAGTACTTC
TRBD2,TRBV7-9,-,TRBJ2-3,CASSRAGASTDTQYF,TGTGCCAGCAGCCGAGCGGGAGCCTCCACAGATACGCAGTATTTT
TRBD1,TRBV7-2,-,TRBJ2-5,CASSLGLARGQETQYF,TGTGCCAGCAGCTTAGGGTTGGCCAGGGGGCAAGAGACCCAGTACTTC
TRBD1,TRBV18,-,TRBJ1-1,CASSPLSLDRAGTEAFF,TGTGCCAGCTCACCTTTAAGCCTCGACAGGGCTGGCACTGAAGCTTTCTTT
-,TRBV6-2/TRBV6-3,-,TRBJ2-1,CASSYSGLEQFF,TGTGCCAGCAGTTACTCGGGACTCGAGCAGTTCTTC
TRBD2,TRBV7-9,-,TRBJ2-7,CASSPSRGLIAGGSYEQYF,TGTGCCAGCAGCCCCTCCCGGGGGCTAATAGCGGGAGGGTCCTACGAGCAGTACTTC
-,TRBV1,-,TRBJ2-2,CTSSQGDTGELFF,TGCACCAGCAGCCAGGGAGACACCGGGGAGCTGTTTTTT
TRBD2,TRBV12-3/TRBV12-4,-,TRBJ2-1,CASRLAGSNEQFF,TGTGCCAGCAGACTAGCGGGAAGCAATGAGCAGTTCTTC
TRBD2,TRBV7-2,-,TRBJ2-1,CASSQLGRTSGRPGNEQFF,TGTGCCAGCAGCCAACTAGGCCGGACTAGCGGGAGGCCGGGCAATGAGCAGTTCTTC
-,TRBV6-2/TRBV6-3,-,TRBJ2-3,CASSYLVGGTDTQYF,TGTGCCAGCAGTTACTTGGTAGGGGGCACAGATACGCAGTATTTT
TRBD1,TRBV6-2/TRBV6-3,-,TRBJ1-2,CASSYQPTGNGYTF,TGTGCCAGCAGTTACCAACCGACAGGGAATGGCTACACCTTC
-,TRBV12-3/TRBV12-4,-,TRBJ2-3,CASRLGSTDTQYF,TGTGCCAGCAGACTCGGGAGCACAGATACGCAGTATTTT
-,TRBV27,-,TRBJ2-5,CASSLSGWQGKTQYF,TGTGCCAGCAGTTTATCGGGGTGGCAGGGGAAGACCCAGTACTTC
TRBD1,TRBV6-5,-,TRBJ1-6,CASSYTTGRNTSPLHF,TGTGCCAGCAGTTATACGACAGGGCGTAATACTTCACCCCTCCACTTT
TRBD1,TRBV11-3,once,TRBJ1-1,CASSLVGGTGNTEAFF,TGTGCCAGCAGCTTAGTAGGAGGGACAGGGAACACTGAAGCTTTCTTT
-,TRBV21-1,-,TRBJ1-2,CASSKALRDRPCANGYTF,TGTGCCAGCAGCAAAGCGCTGAGAGACAGACCCTGTGCGAATGGCTACACCTTC
-,TRBV14,-,TRBJ1-2,CASSQGQYGYTF,TGTGCCAGCAGCCAGGGGCAGTATGGCTACACCTTC
TRBD1,TRBV24-1,-,TRBJ2-5,CATSDLPRGLHDQETQYF,TGTGCCACCAGTGATTTGCCCAGGGGGCTCCACGACCAAGAGACCCAGTACTTC
TRBD1,TRBV5-1,-,TRBJ2-1,CASSLAGTGQGEQFF,TGCGCCAGCAGCTTGGCCGGGACAGGGCAAGGCGAGCAGTTCTTC
-,TRBV4-2,once,TRBJ1-2,CASSHPSSRSGYTF,TGTGCCAGCAGCCATCCATCATCCCGGAGTGGCTACACCTTC